The clone carrying this TCR beta chain was recorded only once. The CDR3 loop spans 13 amino acids. Germline V lookup: CDR1 SGHTA, CDR2 FQGNSA. V was clipped by 2 bases and J by 14 bases, with 16 bases between them. The sample belongs to a study of T-cell reconstitution after alpha-beta-depleted transplantation in children. Preparation of the TCRbeta library involved a method that used unique molecular identifiers. TCRdb passed the PCR reads through MiXCR, listing each CDR3 protein once. Here the sample spans roughly 400,000 distinct CDR3 sequences, roughly 22% being singletons. The source of this sequence is a human donor who donated a stem cell graft to a child with acute myeloid leukemia. This sequence joins TRBV7-2 and TRBJ2-1; weak D call: TRBD2 (7 bases). Sequenced material: PBMCs from the stem cell graft donor, taken from the stem cell graft. The CDR3 loop is CASSLFLGGGKFF. CDR3 bases: TGTGCCAGCAGCTTATTTTTAGGCGGGGGCAAGTTCTTC.